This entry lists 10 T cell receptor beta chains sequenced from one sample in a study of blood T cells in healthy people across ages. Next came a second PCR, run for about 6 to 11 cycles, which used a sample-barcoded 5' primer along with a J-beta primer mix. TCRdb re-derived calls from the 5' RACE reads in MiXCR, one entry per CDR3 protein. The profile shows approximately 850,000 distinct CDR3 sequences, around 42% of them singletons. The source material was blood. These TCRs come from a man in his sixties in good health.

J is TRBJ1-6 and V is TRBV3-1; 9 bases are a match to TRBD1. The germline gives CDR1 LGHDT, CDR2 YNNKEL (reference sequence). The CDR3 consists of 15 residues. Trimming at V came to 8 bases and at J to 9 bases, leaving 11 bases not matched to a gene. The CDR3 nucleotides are TGTGCCAGCGTTAGGGGACAGGGAAGTGGTTCACCCCTCCACTTT. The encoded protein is CASVRGQGSGSPLHF. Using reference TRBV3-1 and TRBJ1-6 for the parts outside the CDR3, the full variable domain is DTAVSQTPKYLVTQMGNDKSIKCEQNLGHDTMYWYKQDSKKFLKIMFSYNNKELIINETVPNRFSPKSPDKAHLNLHINSLELGDSAVYFCASVRGQGSGSPLHFGNGTRLTVT.

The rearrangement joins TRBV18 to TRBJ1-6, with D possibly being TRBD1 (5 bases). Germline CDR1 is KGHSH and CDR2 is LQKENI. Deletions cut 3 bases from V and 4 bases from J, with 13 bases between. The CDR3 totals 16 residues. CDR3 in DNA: TGTGCCAGCTCACCGCAGACTGGGGGTTATAATTCACCCCTCCACTTT. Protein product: CASSPQTGGYNSPLHF.

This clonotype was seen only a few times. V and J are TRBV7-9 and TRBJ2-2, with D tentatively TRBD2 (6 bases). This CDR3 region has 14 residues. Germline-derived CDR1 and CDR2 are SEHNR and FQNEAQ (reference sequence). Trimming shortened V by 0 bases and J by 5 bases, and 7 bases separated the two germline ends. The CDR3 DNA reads TGTGCCAGCAGCTTAGCAGGGACTACCGGGGAGCTGTTTTTT. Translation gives CASSLAGTTGELFF.

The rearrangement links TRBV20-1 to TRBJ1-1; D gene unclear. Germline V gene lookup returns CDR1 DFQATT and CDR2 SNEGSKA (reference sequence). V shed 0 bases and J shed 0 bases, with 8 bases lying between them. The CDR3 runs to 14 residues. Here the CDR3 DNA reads TGCAGTGCTAGAGATCCGGGCCTGAACACTGAAGCTTTCTTT. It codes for CSARDPGLNTEAFF.

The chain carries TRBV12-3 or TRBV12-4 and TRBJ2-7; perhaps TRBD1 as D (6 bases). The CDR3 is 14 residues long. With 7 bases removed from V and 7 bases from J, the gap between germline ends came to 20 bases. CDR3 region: CASTKGTNPWEQYF. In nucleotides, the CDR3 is TGTGCCAGCACGAAAGGGACAAACCCCTGGGAGCAGTACTTC.

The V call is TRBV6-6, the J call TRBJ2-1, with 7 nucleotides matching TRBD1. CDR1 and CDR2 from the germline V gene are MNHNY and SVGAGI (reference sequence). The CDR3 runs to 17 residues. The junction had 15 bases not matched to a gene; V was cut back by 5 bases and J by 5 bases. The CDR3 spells CASSKRLDRVRHNEQFF. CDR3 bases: TGTGCCAGCAGTAAAAGACTTGACAGGGTTCGCCACAATGAGCAGTTCTTC.

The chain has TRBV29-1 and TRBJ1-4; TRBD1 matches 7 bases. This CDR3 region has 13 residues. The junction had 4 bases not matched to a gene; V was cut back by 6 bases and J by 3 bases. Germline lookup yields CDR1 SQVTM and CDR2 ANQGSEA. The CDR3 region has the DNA TGCAGCGTGGGACAGTCCTCTAATGAAAAACTGTTTTTT. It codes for CSVGQSSNEKLFF.

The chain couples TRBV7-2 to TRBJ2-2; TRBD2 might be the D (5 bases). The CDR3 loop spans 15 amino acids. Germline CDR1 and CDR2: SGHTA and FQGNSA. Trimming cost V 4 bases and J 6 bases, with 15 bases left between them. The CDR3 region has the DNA TGTGCCAGCAGCTCCGGACTGCTGGTTCCCGGGGAGCTGTTTTTT. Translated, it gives CASSSGLLVPGELFF.

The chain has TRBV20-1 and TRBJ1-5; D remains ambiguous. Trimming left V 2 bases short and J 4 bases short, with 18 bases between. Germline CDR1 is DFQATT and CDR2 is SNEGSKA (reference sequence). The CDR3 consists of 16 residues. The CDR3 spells CSARIGSGERNQPQHF. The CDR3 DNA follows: TGCAGTGCTAGAATCGGGTCCGGGGAAAGGAATCAGCCCCAGCATTTT.

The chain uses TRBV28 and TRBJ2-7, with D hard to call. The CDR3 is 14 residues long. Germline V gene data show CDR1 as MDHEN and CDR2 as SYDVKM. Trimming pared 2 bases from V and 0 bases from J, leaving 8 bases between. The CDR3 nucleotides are TGTGCCAGCAGTTTAGTTTCCACCTCCTACGAGCAGTACTTC. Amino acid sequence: CASSLVSTSYEQYF.